These T cell receptor beta chains were read from a single sample in a study of T cell responses to AZD1222 COVID-19 vaccine. Sequenced by immunoSEQ multiplex PCR; TCRdb stores in-frame clones only, minus some. The sample yields 120,000 to 150,000 clones, around 89% seen once. The specimen comprised peripheral blood, sampled on day 0 of AZD1222 vaccination. The receptors come from an adult in good health. Both conserved end residues are part of each CDR3. The D gene is left open where the match is weak. Some rows have no size entry. The others give once, few or many, or a class for an expanded clone.

D	V	J	size	CDR3	DNA
NA	TRBV7-9	TRBJ1-5	NA	CASSQAGASNQPQHF	TGTGCCAGCAGTCAGGCAGGGGCTAGCAATCAGCCCCAGCATTTT
NA	TRBV18	TRBJ2-7	NA	CASSPPGGNYEQYF	TGTGCCAGCTCACCACCCGGGGGTAACTACGAGCAGTACTTC
NA	TRBV27	TRBJ1-1	NA	CASSFQQGEAFF	TGTGCCAGCAGTTTCCAACAGGGTGAAGCTTTCTTT
TRBD1	TRBV9	TRBJ1-3	NA	CASSPQDRSTGNTIYF	TGTGCCAGCAGCCCCCAGGACAGGTCTACTGGAAACACCATATATTTT
TRBD1	TRBV19	TRBJ2-1	NA	CATPPKFRTGVTGEQFF	TGTGCCACCCCCCCGAAGTTCCGGACAGGGGTGACGGGCGAGCAGTTCTTC
NA	TRBV15	TRBJ1-2	few	CATSREISGGYTF	TGTGCCACCAGCAGAGAAATAAGCGGCGGCTACACCTTC
TRBD2	TRBV9	TRBJ2-3	NA	CASSVGIAGGADTQYF	TGTGCCAGCAGCGTAGGAATAGCGGGGGGAGCGGATACGCAGTATTTT
NA	TRBV2	TRBJ1-3	NA	CASTGVSGNTIYF	TGTGCCAGCACTGGCGTCTCTGGAAACACCATATATTTT
NA	TRBV19	TRBJ1-1	NA	CASSTPGGTDKTEAFF	TGTGCCAGTAGCACTCCGGGGGGCACGGATAAGACTGAAGCTTTCTTT
NA	TRBV7-2	TRBJ1-2	NA	CASSLAQSVNYGYTF	TGTGCCAGCAGCTTAGCGCAGTCGGTTAACTATGGCTACACCTTC
NA	TRBV5-1	TRBJ1-2	NA	CASSLGHQVPSNYGYTF	TGCGCCAGCAGCTTGGGGCACCAGGTACCGAGTAACTATGGCTACACCTTC
TRBD1	TRBV7-3	TRBJ1-2	NA	CASSLIGQGEGYTF	TGTGCCAGCAGCTTAATAGGACAGGGGGAAGGCTACACCTTC
NA	TRBV7-2	TRBJ2-7	NA	CASSKQEFSYEQYF	TGTGCCAGCAGCAAACAGGAGTTCTCCTACGAGCAGTACTTC
NA	TRBV7-2	TRBJ1-1	few	CASSLVGGAFF	TGTGCCAGCAGTTTAGTAGGGGGGGCTTTCTTT
NA	TRBV5-6	TRBJ2-7	NA	CASSFGQLEQYF	TGTGCCAGCAGCTTTGGACAGCTCGAGCAGTACTTC
NA	TRBV27	TRBJ1-2	NA	CASSPFRGVITNYGYTF	TGTGCCAGCAGCCCGTTCAGGGGAGTCATAACTAACTATGGCTACACCTTC
TRBD2	TRBV9	TRBJ2-3	NA	CASSGREGLAGADTQYF	TGTGCCAGCAGCGGGAGAGAGGGACTAGCGGGGGCTGATACGCAGTATTTT
NA	TRBV7-2	TRBJ1-5	NA	CASSLSIPVEGLNQPQHF	TGTGCCAGCAGCCTTTCAATCCCCGTCGAGGGGTTGAATCAGCCCCAGCATTTT
NA	TRBV5-1	TRBJ1-2	NA	CASSEDSYYGYTF	TGCGCCAGCAGCGAGGACAGTTACTATGGCTACACCTTC
NA	TRBV7-2	TRBJ2-1	NA	CASSLFSAAGYNEQFF	TGTGCCAGCAGCTTATTTTCTGCGGCGGGGTACAATGAGCAGTTCTTC
NA	TRBV5-1	TRBJ1-6	NA	CASSFDDGSPLHF	TGCGCCAGCAGCTTCGACGACGGTTCACCCCTCCACTTT
TRBD2	TRBV7-2	TRBJ2-3	few	CASSPGRAADTQYF	TGTGCCAGCAGCCCCGGGAGGGCGGCAGATACGCAGTATTTT
NA	TRBV24-1	TRBJ2-5	NA	CATSDGGTGKETQYF	TGTGCCACCAGTGACGGTGGGACCGGTAAAGAGACCCAGTACTTC
NA	TRBV11-2	TRBJ1-1	NA	CASSYDRNEAFF	TGTGCCAGCAGCTACGACAGGAATGAAGCTTTCTTT
TRBD1	TRBV27	TRBJ1-6	NA	CASSSPGQGPSPLHF	TGTGCCAGCAGTTCCCCGGGACAGGGACCTTCACCCCTCCACTTT
NA	TRBV19	TRBJ1-3	NA	CARERGNTIYF	TGTGCCAGAGAAAGAGGAAACACCATATATTTT
NA	TRBV16	TRBJ2-3	NA	CARGGPDTQYF	TGTGCCAGGGGGGGGCCGGATACGCAGTATTTT
NA	TRBV18	TRBJ1-6	NA	CASSLRDTQNNSPLHF	TGTGCCAGCTCTCTCCGGGACACACAAAATAATTCACCCCTCCACTTT
NA	TRBV28	TRBJ1-2	NA	CASSLGQNYGYTF	TGTGCCAGCAGTTTGGGGCAGAACTATGGCTACACCTTC
TRBD1	TRBV6-5	TRBJ2-7	once	CASRYSNRGWEQYF	TGTGCCAGCAGGTACTCCAACAGGGGTTGGGAGCAGTACTTC
TRBD2	TRBV7-7	TRBJ2-2	NA	CASSAGGSGVTGELFF	TGTGCCAGCAGCGCGGGAGGTTCAGGGGTCACCGGGGAGCTGTTTTTT
NA	TRBV5-5	TRBJ1-3	NA	CASSFQGGFENTIYF	TGTGCCAGCAGCTTCCAGGGAGGGTTTGAAAACACCATATATTTT
TRBD1	TRBV5-1	TRBJ2-5	NA	CASSLSGQGFETQYF	TGCGCCAGCAGCTTGTCGGGACAGGGTTTTGAGACCCAGTACTTC
TRBD1	TRBV6-5	TRBJ1-1	NA	CASKAGQKNTEAFF	TGTGCCAGCAAGGCGGGACAGAAGAACACTGAAGCTTTCTTT
NA	TRBV6-4	TRBJ1-2	NA	CASSEDGGVYGYTF	TGTGCCAGCAGTGAAGACGGCGGGGTCTATGGCTACACCTTC
NA	TRBV5-4	TRBJ2-3	NA	CASSRQSRSTDTQYF	TGTGCCAGCAGTCGACAGTCCAGGAGCACAGATACGCAGTATTTT
TRBD1	TRBV27	TRBJ1-1	NA	CASDDREGDTEAFF	TGTGCCAGCGACGACAGGGAGGGGGATACTGAAGCTTTCTTT
NA	TRBV7-9	TRBJ1-6	NA	CASSAWRGARYSPLHF	TGTGCCAGCAGCGCCTGGAGGGGGGCCCGATATTCACCCCTCCACTTT
TRBD1	TRBV3-1/TRBV3-2	TRBJ1-6	NA	CASSQGSRGRESPLHF	TGTGCCAGCAGCCAAGGGAGCAGGGGGCGCGAATCACCCCTCCACTTT
NA	TRBV10-3	TRBJ1-1	NA	CAISESDGLLRTEAFF	TGTGCCATCAGTGAGTCGGATGGGTTGTTACGTACTGAAGCTTTCTTT
TRBD1	TRBV7-2	TRBJ1-1	NA	CASSLGAGQGNTEAFF	TGTGCCAGCAGCTTAGGGGCCGGACAGGGCAACACTGAAGCTTTCTTT
TRBD1	TRBV19	TRBJ1-2	NA	CASRTTGGRSYGYTF	TGTGCCAGTAGGACAACAGGGGGCAGGAGCTATGGCTACACCTTC
NA	TRBV7-6	TRBJ2-3	NA	CASSLAGNTQYF	TGTGCCAGCAGCTTAGCGGGAAATACGCAGTATTTT
NA	TRBV7-2	TRBJ2-7	NA	CASSPSSYEQYF	TGTGCCAGCAGCCCAAGCTCCTACGAGCAGTACTTC
NA	TRBV11-3	TRBJ2-3	NA	CASSPRSINTDTQYF	TGTGCCAGCAGCCCACGATCGATCAACACAGATACGCAGTATTTT
NA	TRBV19	TRBJ2-7	once	CASRGQTYEQYF	TGTGCCAGTAGAGGACAGACCTACGAGCAGTACTTC
NA	TRBV11-3	TRBJ2-2	once	CASSSRAGLAGVNTGELFF	TGTGCCAGCAGCTCTAGGGCCGGGCTCGCGGGCGTTAACACCGGGGAGCTGTTTTTT
NA	TRBV19	TRBJ1-6	NA	CASSTTSQSPLHF	TGTGCCAGTAGTACAACTTCTCAGTCACCCCTCCACTTT
NA	TRBV7-2	TRBJ1-4	NA	CASSPISDPNEKLFF	TGTGCCAGCAGCCCCATCAGTGACCCTAATGAAAAACTGTTTTTT
NA	TRBV30	TRBJ1-2	NA	CAWAKGSDYGYTF	TGTGCCTGGGCGAAGGGCAGCGACTATGGCTACACCTTC
NA	TRBV13	TRBJ1-2	NA	CASSLGLTGSYGYTF	TGTGCCAGCAGCTTAGGCCTAACAGGATCCTATGGCTACACCTTC
NA	TRBV10-2	TRBJ1-1	NA	CASMWETEAFF	TGCGCCAGCATGTGGGAGACTGAAGCTTTCTTT
TRBD1	TRBV20-1	TRBJ1-1	NA	CRGQGGTEAFF	TGCAGGGGACAGGGTGGCACTGAAGCTTTCTTT
TRBD1	TRBV24-1	TRBJ2-7	NA	CATSADRDSDEQYF	TGTGCCACCAGTGCCGACAGGGATTCTGACGAGCAGTACTTC
TRBD1	TRBV5-4	TRBJ2-2	NA	CASSAGTANTGELFF	TGTGCCAGCAGCGCCGGGACAGCGAACACCGGGGAGCTGTTTTTT
NA	TRBV6-6	TRBJ1-2	NA	CASSFGEGYGYTF	TGTGCCAGCAGCTTCGGAGAGGGCTATGGCTACACCTTC
NA	TRBV6-1	TRBJ1-5	once	CASSEGGNQPQHF	TGTGCCAGCAGTGAGGGGGGCAATCAGCCCCAGCATTTT